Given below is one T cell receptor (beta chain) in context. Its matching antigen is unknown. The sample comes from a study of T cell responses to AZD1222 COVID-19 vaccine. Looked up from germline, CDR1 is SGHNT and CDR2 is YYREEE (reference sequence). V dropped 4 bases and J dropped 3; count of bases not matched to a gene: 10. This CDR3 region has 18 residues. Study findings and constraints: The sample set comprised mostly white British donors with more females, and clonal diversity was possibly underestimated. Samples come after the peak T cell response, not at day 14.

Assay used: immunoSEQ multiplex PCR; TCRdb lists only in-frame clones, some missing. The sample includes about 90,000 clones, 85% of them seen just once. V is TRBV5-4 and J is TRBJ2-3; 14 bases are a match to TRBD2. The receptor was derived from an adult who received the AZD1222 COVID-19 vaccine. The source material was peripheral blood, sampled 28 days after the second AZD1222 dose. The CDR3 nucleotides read TGTGCCAGCAGCCTCCGGACTAGCGGGGGGTTGTCGACAGATACGCAGTATTTT. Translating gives CASSLRTSGGLSTDTQYF.